These 2 T cell receptor beta chains came from one sample sequenced in a study of cytomegalovirus exposure and HLA in healthy donors (dated by TCRdb to 2016 to 2017). Preparation of the library involved the immunoSEQ multiplex PCR assay. For the multiplex PCR, a mixture combining 60 forward primers for TCR Vbeta segments and 13 reverse primers for TCR Jbeta segments was used. Not all clones reach the TCRdb copy of this immuneACCESS table, which keeps in-frame sequences only. Checked studies attribute under half of the gap to unresolved V genes and leave the rest unexplained. Across this sample there are some 150,000 clones, with approximately 80% seen only once. More than 3% of the sample rests with the top ten. Sample: PBMCs. These receptors were collected from a man aged 25 to 40 in good health and CMV-seropositive.

The chain is built from TRBV4-3 and TRBJ2-2; 7 nucleotides agree with TRBD1. V shed 3 bases and J 7 bases; nucleotides not matched to a gene: 8. The CDR3 is made up of 15 amino acids. Germline assignment: CDR1 LGHNA and CDR2 YSLEER. The CDR3 sequence is CASSQTGTFDGELFF. The CDR3 DNA reads as TGCGCCAGCAGCCAGACAGGGACGTTCGACGGGGAGCTGTTTTTT.

CDR3 bases: TGCGCCAGCAGCCAATTGACTAGCGGATCCTACAATGAGCAGTTCTTC. Translation: CASSQLTSGSYNEQFF. This rearrangement joins TRBV4-3 to TRBJ2-1, with 9 nucleotides matching TRBD2. V shed 2 bases and J 1 base; nucleotides not matched to a gene: 3. CDR3 size: 16 residues. Germline loops: CDR1 LGHNA, CDR2 YSLEER.